This T cell receptor beta chain appears in the sequencing data of a study of T-cell memory formation after mild COVID-19 (dated by TCRdb to 2020 to 2022). With respect to the entire study: TCR sequence clusters from the two donors were largely donor specific. T-cell clones expanding and contracting after mild COVID-19 in a couple of donors were tracked by longitudinal TCRalpha and TCRbeta repertoire sequencing. The cohort comprised two young, previously healthy adult volunteers, one female and one male. The paper's findings and limits, for the study overall: Only a couple of mild cases were covered in the study, and larger cohorts including severe cases with pre-infection samples were considered necessary. Clones that contracted from day 15 to 85 showed balanced CD4/CD8 phenotypes, whereas a second wave of clones that expanded from day 15 to 37 leaned towards CD4+. SARS-CoV-2 specificity of the second-wave clones peaking on day 37 was not confirmed. Some responding clones were found in pre-infection memory, which suggests that pre-existing cross-reactive memory T cells took part in the SARS-CoV-2 response. Contracting CD4+ clones were located mainly in the CM and EM memory subsets, whereas CD8+ clones were found to be enriched in EMRA.

A few counts support this clonotype. The clone's antigen remains unknown. It has no much larger one-base neighbor in the sample; base qualities were not kept. Ficoll-Paque density gradient centrifugation was used to isolate PBMCs. Sequencer: Illumina NovaSeq 6000. cDNA libraries for TCRalpha and TCRbeta were prepared by 5'RACE using constant-segment primers, with sample barcodes and unique molecular identifiers added. RNA was extracted from every sample with Trizol reagent. Library amplification was performed in two PCR steps, and a second sample barcode and Illumina TruSeq adapters were introduced in the second step. The libraries were sequenced on an Illumina NovaSeq using 2 x 150 bp paired-end reads. Processing in the source paper ran as follows. Demultiplexing of reads and collapsing into UMI-guided consensus sequences were performed with migec v1.2.7. Using mixcr v2.1.11, UMI consensuses were aligned to TRA and TRB V and J templates and then assembled into clonotypes. A clonotype was counted as expanded or contracted only when both edgeR and NoisET called the clonotype significant, with the noise models trained on biological replicates. For edgeR calls, the cutoffs were a false discovery rate-adjusted p below 0.01 and a log2 fold-change threshold of 1. As an exploratory analysis of dynamics, PCA with hierarchical clustering was applied to max-normalized trajectories of the 1000 most abundant clonotypes. The CD4 or CD8 phenotype of responding clones was assigned using the separately sequenced CD4+ and CD8+ repertoires. The raw public data were reprocessed by TCRdb itself: fastp quality trimming at Q25, MiXCR clonotype calling, in-frame beta chains only. Each entry merges the rows of one CDR3 protein and shows their most common DNA and genes. None of the V and J calls come from the authors' own analysis; TCRdb made them. In this sample the table shows about 270,000 distinct CDR3 sequences, 18% of which occur a single time. The ten top clones hold about 21% of the sample.

As encoded in the germline V gene, CDR1 is ENHRY while CDR2 is SYGVKD. The CDR3 holds 15 amino acids from the cysteine to the phenylalanine. Of all the DNA, just the CDR3 is kept, 45 bases in frame from base 1. Trimming takes 5 bases from V and 0 bases from J, and the germline ends sit 8 bases apart. The sample taken for sequencing was PBMCs or a T cell subset sorted from them (not recorded which). The rearrangement combines TRBV10-3 with TRBJ2-6, with the identity of the D gene unclear. The sequence was collected from a man between 18 and 29 years old who had mild COVID-19 (a few samples of this study predate the infection). The sample titles of this study are shuffled in the database, so cell type and time point are left out; the donor was told from shared clones. The CDR3 protein: CAISLRPSGANVLTF. The nucleotide sequence reads TGTGCCATCAGTCTCAGGCCCTCTGGGGCCAACGTCCTGACTTTC.